A selection of T cell receptor beta chains follows, all from one sample in a study of blood T cell repertoires in COVID-19. Clones were sequenced by immunoSEQ multiplex PCR, and TCRdb holds only the in-frame ones, with some missing. Of about 200,000 clones listed, just over 85% were seen once; the top ten hold almost 4.5%. The sample taken for sequencing was peripheral blood. The receptors shown here come from a man aged 50-60 years with acute or convalescent COVID-19. Each CDR3 is given with its conserved first and last residue. The D gene is left open where the match is weak. Expanded clones are given a class, and other clones once, few, many or no size at all.

>TRBV29-1|TRBJ1-4|NA|few
CSVEDRGGTGREKLFF
TGCAGCGTTGAAGATCGGGGGGGTACAGGGCGCGAAAAACTGTTTTTT
>TRBV7-8|TRBJ2-5|NA|NA
CASSSLQGPPYF
TGTGCCAGCAGCTCCCTCCAGGGGCCGCCCTACTTC
>TRBV12-3/TRBV12-4|TRBJ1-1|NA|NA
CASSFVGGTEAFF
TGTGCCAGCAGTTTCGTCGGAGGCACTGAAGCTTTCTTT
>TRBV13|TRBJ2-7|TRBD2|once
CASSLGGGGYEQYF
TGTGCCAGCAGCTTAGGCGGGGGGGGCTACGAGCAGTACTTC
>TRBV6-6|TRBJ1-2|TRBD1|NA
CASSYSRQGTNYGYTF
TGTGCCAGCAGTTACTCGAGACAGGGAACGAACTATGGCTACACCTTC
>TRBV2|TRBJ2-7|NA|NA
CASSVETTYEQYF
TGTGCCAGCAGTGTGGAGACGACGTACGAGCAGTACTTC
>TRBV18|TRBJ1-1|TRBD1|NA
CASSPDRGLKGTEAFF
TGTGCCAGCTCACCGGACAGGGGGCTTAAAGGCACTGAAGCTTTCTTT
>TRBV20-1|TRBJ2-1|NA|NA
CSALLEYEQFF
TGCAGTGCTCTCCTAGAATATGAGCAGTTCTTC
>TRBV5-4|TRBJ1-1|NA|NA
CASRSAPGNTEAFF
TGTGCCAGCAGATCCGCCCCAGGGAACACTGAAGCTTTCTTT
>TRBV7-9|TRBJ2-5|NA|NA
CASSPTGDFQETQYF
TGTGCCAGCAGCCCCACGGGGGATTTCCAAGAGACCCAGTACTTC
>TRBV11-2|TRBJ2-1|TRBD1|NA
CASSLVTNRGQFF
TGTGCCAGCAGCTTAGTGACGAACAGGGGGCAGTTCTTC
>TRBV6-5|TRBJ1-2|NA|NA
CASRAGSYSYTF
TGTGCCAGCAGAGCAGGATCGTATAGCTACACCTTC
>TRBV3-1/TRBV3-2|TRBJ2-7|NA|NA
CASSLYGGLGYEQYF
TGTGCCAGCAGCCTTTACGGGGGTCTCGGCTACGAGCAGTACTTC
>TRBV6-4|TRBJ2-6|NA|NA
CASTQDISGANVLTF
TGTGCCAGCACCCAGGACATATCTGGGGCCAACGTCCTGACTTTC
>TRBV29-1|TRBJ2-1|NA|once
CSAITAGYNEQFF
TGCAGCGCCATCACCGCAGGATACAATGAGCAGTTCTTC
>TRBV19|TRBJ1-1|NA|once
CASSAGVDTEAFF
TGTGCCAGTAGTGCGGGGGTCGACACTGAAGCTTTCTTT
>TRBV28|TRBJ1-1|TRBD1|once
CASSPHTGVATEAFF
TGTGCCAGCAGTCCCCATACAGGGGTGGCCACTGAAGCTTTCTTT
>TRBV7-9|TRBJ1-4|NA|NA
CASSLQGTNEKLFF
TGTGCCAGCAGCTTACAGGGAACTAATGAAAAACTGTTTTTT
>TRBV28|TRBJ2-1|TRBD2|NA
CASGAAGGFYNEQFF
TGTGCCAGCGGGGCGGCGGGGGGCTTCTACAATGAGCAGTTCTTC
>TRBV6-2/TRBV6-3|TRBJ1-4|TRBD1|NA
CASSPRDRWDLTTNEKLFF
TGTGCCAGCAGTCCAAGGGACAGGTGGGACTTGACAACTAATGAAAAACTGTTTTTT
>TRBV5-4|TRBJ2-1|TRBD2|NA
CASSATGTSDNEQFF
TGTGCCAGCAGCGCCACCGGGACTAGCGACAATGAGCAGTTCTTC
>TRBV4-1|TRBJ1-5|NA|NA
CASSGVAEREPNQPQHF
TGCGCCAGCAGCGGTGTAGCAGAACGAGAACCCAATCAGCCCCAGCATTTT
>TRBV4-2|TRBJ1-1|TRBD1|NA
CASSKRGTGNYGNTEAFF
TGTGCCAGCAGCAAAAGGGGGACAGGGAACTATGGGAACACTGAAGCTTTCTTT
>TRBV9|TRBJ1-2|NA|NA
CASSPPDGPLGGYTF
TGTGCCAGCAGCCCCCCAGATGGCCCTCTGGGCGGCTACACCTTC
>TRBV5-3|TRBJ2-1|TRBD2|once
CARSLTDGLAGGRDNEQFF
TGTGCCAGAAGCTTGACCGACGGACTAGCGGGGGGCCGAGACAATGAGCAGTTCTTC
>TRBV7-3|TRBJ1-1|NA|NA
CASSLIPGQTNTEAFF
TGTGCCAGCAGCTTAATCCCAGGTCAGACGAACACTGAAGCTTTCTTT
>TRBV30|TRBJ1-1|NA|NA
CAWSVGRSRGTTEAFF
TGTGCCTGGAGTGTAGGTCGGTCCCGCGGGACCACTGAAGCTTTCTTT
>TRBV24-1|TRBJ2-2|NA|few
CATSDATGELFF
TGTGCCACCAGTGATGCGACCGGGGAGCTGTTTTTT
>TRBV6-5|TRBJ1-4|NA|once
CASSYSTATNEKLFF
TGTGCCAGCAGTTACTCGACAGCAACTAATGAAAAACTGTTTTTT
>TRBV10-3|TRBJ2-1|TRBD2|NA
CAISGTNSYNEQFF
TGTGCCATCAGCGGGACTAACTCCTACAATGAGCAGTTCTTC
>TRBV18|TRBJ1-1|NA|NA
CASSPPQGTEAFF
TGTGCCAGCTCACCACCGCAGGGCACTGAAGCTTTCTTT
>TRBV21-1|TRBJ2-4|NA|NA
CASSLRNRGLGKNIQYF
TGTGCCAGCAGCTTAAGGAACAGGGGACTGGGCAAAAACATTCAGTACTTC
>TRBV6-6|TRBJ1-2|NA|NA
CASSPDRIGGYTF
TGTGCCAGCAGTCCAGACAGGATCGGTGGCTACACCTTC
>TRBV5-1|TRBJ1-4|NA|NA
CASSFQGLNEKLFF
TGCGCCAGCAGCTTCCAGGGGCTTAATGAAAAACTGTTTTTT
>TRBV27|TRBJ2-4|NA|NA
CASSSTVGGGIQYF
TGTGCCAGCAGTTCCACCGTAGGGGGTGGGATTCAGTACTTC
>TRBV6-2/TRBV6-3|TRBJ1-6|NA|NA
CASSYELIPNSPLHF
TGTGCCAGCAGTTATGAGCTGATCCCTAATTCACCCCTCCACTTT
>TRBV18|TRBJ1-3|NA|NA
CASSGESGNTIYF
TGTGCCAGCTCCGGGGAATCTGGAAACACCATATATTTT